The clone carrying this T cell receptor (beta chain) came up a few times. The sample comes from a study of blood T cell repertoires in COVID-19. TCRdb's table, derived via immunoSEQ multiplex PCR, lists solely in-frame clones and lacks some. The sample consists of 70,000 to 90,000 clones, approximately 86% of them appearing once. While infection was still active, Seattle patients were enrolled and then followed longitudinally. Germline values: CDR1 LGHNA, CDR2 YSLEER. This CDR3 is built from 16 residues. V lost 0 bases and J 5 bases, leaving 11 bases between the germline ends. Sequenced sample: peripheral blood. This TCR was sampled from a man older than 75 with COVID-19, enrolled during active disease. The chain carries TRBV4-3 and TRBJ1-6, with D maybe TRBD1 (5 bases). This CDR3 is CASSQENGRDNSPLHF. The CDR3, as DNA: TGCGCCAGCAGCCAAGAGAATGGCAGGGATAATTCACCCCTCCACTTT.